This TCR beta chain comes out of a study of T cells after yellow fever vaccination. Study context: Using CD3, CD45RA, CCR7 and CD95, the EM, EMRA, CM and Tscm memory subsets were sorted. It was SMART-Seq v4 Ultra Low Input that prepared the fractions with low cell numbers.

In making TCR cDNA, 5'RACE template switching added a universal primer site and UMIs to it. Using its own MiXCR run on the 5' RACE reads, TCRdb lists one record per CDR3 protein. The table has approximately 34,000 distinct CDR3 sequences, 10% seen once. This clonotype was seen at least ten times. The CDR3 spans 16 residues. The germline V gene encodes CDR1 MNHEY and CDR2 SMNVEV (reference sequence). Trimming removed 2 bases at V and 3 bases at J, with 16 bases between. The input for sequencing was PBMCs, either bulk or a sorted T-cell subset (CD4+, CD8+, memory, or dextramer-sorted; not recorded which), taken approximately 15 days after the first yellow fever vaccination. This clonotype originated in a man aged 18 to 30 who received the YFV17D yellow fever vaccine. The chain has TRBV27 and TRBJ1-1; possible D gene TRBD1, 6 bases. This CDR3 reads CASSLGPGEVYTEAFF. CDR3 nucleotide sequence: TGTGCCAGCAGTTTAGGGCCAGGGGAGGTGTACACTGAAGCTTTCTTT.